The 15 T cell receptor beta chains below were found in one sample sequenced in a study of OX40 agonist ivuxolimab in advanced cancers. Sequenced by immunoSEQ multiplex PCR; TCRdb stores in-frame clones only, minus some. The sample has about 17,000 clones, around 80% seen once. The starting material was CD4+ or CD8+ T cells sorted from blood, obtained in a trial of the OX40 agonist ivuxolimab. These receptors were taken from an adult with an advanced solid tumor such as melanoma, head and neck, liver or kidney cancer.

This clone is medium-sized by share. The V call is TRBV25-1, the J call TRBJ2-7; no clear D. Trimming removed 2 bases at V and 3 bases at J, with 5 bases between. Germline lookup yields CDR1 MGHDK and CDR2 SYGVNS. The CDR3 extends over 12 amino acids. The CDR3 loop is CASSEESYEQYF. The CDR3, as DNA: TGTGCCAGCAGTGAAGAGAGCTACGAGCAGTACTTC.

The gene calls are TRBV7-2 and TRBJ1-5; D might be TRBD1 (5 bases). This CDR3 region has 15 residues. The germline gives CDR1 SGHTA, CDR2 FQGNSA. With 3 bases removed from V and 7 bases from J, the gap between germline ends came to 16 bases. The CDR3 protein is CASSLGPPGKQPQHF. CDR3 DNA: TGTGCCAGCAGCTTGGGCCCACCAGGGAAACAGCCCCAGCATTTT.

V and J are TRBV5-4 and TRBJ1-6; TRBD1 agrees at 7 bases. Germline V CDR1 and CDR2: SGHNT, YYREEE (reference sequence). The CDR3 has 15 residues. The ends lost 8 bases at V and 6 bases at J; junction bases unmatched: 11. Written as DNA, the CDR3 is TGTGCCAGTTCAAGGGGGACAGCAGTTAATTCACCCCTCCACTTT. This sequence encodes CASSRGTAVNSPLHF.

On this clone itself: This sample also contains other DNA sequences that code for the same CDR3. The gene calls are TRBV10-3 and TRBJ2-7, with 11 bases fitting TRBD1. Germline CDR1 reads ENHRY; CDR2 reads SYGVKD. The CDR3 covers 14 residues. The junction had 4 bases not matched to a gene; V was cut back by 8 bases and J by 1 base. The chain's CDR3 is CAIRTGGESYEQYF. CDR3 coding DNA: TGTGCCATCCGGACAGGGGGCGAATCCTACGAGCAGTACTTC.

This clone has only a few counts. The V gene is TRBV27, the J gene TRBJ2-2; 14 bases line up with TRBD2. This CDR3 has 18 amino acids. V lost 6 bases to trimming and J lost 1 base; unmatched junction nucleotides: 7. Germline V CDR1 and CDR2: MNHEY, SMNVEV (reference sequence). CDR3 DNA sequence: TGTGCCAGCAGCTCGGGACTAGCGGGAGTCATGAACACCGGGGAGCTGTTTTTT. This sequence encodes CASSSGLAGVMNTGELFF.

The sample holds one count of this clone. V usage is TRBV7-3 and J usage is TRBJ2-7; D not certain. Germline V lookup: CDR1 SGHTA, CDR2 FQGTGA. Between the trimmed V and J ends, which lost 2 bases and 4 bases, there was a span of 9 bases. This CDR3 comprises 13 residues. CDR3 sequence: CASSLDLGYEQYF. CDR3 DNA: TGTGCCAGCAGCTTAGATTTGGGTTACGAGCAGTACTTC.

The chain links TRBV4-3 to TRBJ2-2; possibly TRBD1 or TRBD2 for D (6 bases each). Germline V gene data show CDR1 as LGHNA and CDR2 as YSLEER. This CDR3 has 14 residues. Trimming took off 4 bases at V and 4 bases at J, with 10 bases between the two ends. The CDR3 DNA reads TGCGCCAGCAGCCCCGGGGGCCCCACCGGGGAGCTGTTTTTT. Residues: CASSPGGPTGELFF.

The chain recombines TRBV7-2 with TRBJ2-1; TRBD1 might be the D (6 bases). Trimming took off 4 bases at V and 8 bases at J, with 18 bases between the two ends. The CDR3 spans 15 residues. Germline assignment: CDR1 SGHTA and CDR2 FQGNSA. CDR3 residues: CASSSRTVVYDEQFF. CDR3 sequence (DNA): TGTGCCAGCAGCTCTCGGACAGTCGTGTACGATGAGCAGTTCTTC.

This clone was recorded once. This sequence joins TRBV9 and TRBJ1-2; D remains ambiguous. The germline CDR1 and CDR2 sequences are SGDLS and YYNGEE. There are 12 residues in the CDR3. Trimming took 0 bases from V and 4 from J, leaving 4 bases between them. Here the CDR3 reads CASSVVLYGYTF. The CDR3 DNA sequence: TGTGCCAGCAGCGTAGTGCTCTATGGCTACACCTTC.

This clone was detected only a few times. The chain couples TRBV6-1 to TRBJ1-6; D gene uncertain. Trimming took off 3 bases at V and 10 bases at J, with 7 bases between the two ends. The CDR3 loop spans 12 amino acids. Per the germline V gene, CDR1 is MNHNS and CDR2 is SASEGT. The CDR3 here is CASSEVRSPLHF. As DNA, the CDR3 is TGTGCCAGCAGTGAGGTTCGGTCACCCCTCCACTTT.

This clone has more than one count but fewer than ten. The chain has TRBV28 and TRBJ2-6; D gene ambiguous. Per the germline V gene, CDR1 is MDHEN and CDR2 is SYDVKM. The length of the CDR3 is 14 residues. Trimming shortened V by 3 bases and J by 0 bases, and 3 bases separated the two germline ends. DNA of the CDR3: TGTGCCAGCAGTTTTTTCTCTGGGGCCAACGTCCTGACTTTC. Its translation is CASSFFSGANVLTF. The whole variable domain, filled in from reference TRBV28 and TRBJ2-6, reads DVKVTQSSRYLVKRTGEKVFLECVQDMDHENMFWYRQDPGLGLRLIYFSYDVKMKEKGDIPEGYSVSREKKERFSLILESASTNQTSMYLCASSFFSGANVLTFGAGSRLTVL.

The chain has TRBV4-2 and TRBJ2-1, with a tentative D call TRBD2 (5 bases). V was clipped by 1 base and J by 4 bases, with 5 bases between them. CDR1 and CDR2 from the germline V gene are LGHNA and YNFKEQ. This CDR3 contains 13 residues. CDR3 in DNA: TGTGCCAGCAGCCAAGGAGGGTACAATGAGCAGTTCTTC. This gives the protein CASSQGGYNEQFF.

As DNA, the CDR3 is TGTGCCAGCTCACCCCTGGAAGGCTACGAGCAGTACTTC. Translated, it gives CASSPLEGYEQYF. This chain uses TRBV18 with TRBJ2-7; D is unresolved. The CDR3 has 13 residues. Trimming left V 3 bases short and J 3 bases short, with 9 bases between. Germline CDR1 is KGHSH and CDR2 is LQKENI.

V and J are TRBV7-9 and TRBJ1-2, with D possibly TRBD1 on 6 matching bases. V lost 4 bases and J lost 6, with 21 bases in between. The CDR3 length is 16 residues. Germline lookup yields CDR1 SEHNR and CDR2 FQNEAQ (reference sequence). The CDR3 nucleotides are TGTGCCAGCAGCTATATGACAGGACTTGGTCCTGATGGCTACACCTTC. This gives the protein CASSYMTGLGPDGYTF.

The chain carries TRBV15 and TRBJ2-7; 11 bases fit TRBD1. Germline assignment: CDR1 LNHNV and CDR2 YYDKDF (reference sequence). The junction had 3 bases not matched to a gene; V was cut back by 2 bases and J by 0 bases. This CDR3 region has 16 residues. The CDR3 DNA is TGTGCCACCAGCAGACGCGGGACAGGGGGCTCCTACGAGCAGTACTTC. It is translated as CATSRRGTGGSYEQYF.